The present entry profiles one T cell receptor (beta chain) with its context. The antigen remains undetermined. This specimen comes from a study of T cells after posttransplantation cyclophosphamide. Study-level findings and limits: Recipient CMV seropositivity and CMV reactivation strongly tracked TRB clonality. Donor CD8+ memory clones often dominated recipient blood repertoires at later times.

This related bone marrow graft donor gave peripheral blood on the day of marrow donation. The assay was immunoSEQ multiplex PCR, and TCRdb's table has in-frame clones only and misses some. The data show about 21,000 clones, with approximately 98% seen just once and about 0.14% held by the top ten. The V gene's germline CDR1 is SGHTS and CDR2 YDEGEE. The junction had 6 bases not matched to a gene; V was cut back by 5 bases and J by 7 bases. The CDR3 is made up of 14 amino acids. J is TRBJ2-2 and V is TRBV5-8, with 9 bases identical to TRBD1. The receptor comes from a man aged 35 to 55 in good health, CMV-negative, and a related stem cell transplant donor. Material for sequencing was naive CD8+ T cells sorted from PBMCs. As DNA, the CDR3 is TGTGCCAGCAGTTGGGGGACAGGGCACGGGGAGCTGTTTTTT. Encoded protein: CASSWGTGHGELFF.